Listed here are 3 T cell receptor beta chains from one sample, sequenced in a study of blood T cell repertoires in COVID-19. Using immunoSEQ multiplex PCR, the repertoire was profiled, and TCRdb retains in-frame clones only, with some absent. There are 100,000 to 150,000 clones in the sample; approximately 85% occur only once, and about 3% lies in the top ten. The sequenced sample was peripheral blood. Receptor source: a woman over 75 with COVID-19, enrolled during active disease.

This clone was seen more than once but under ten times. This sequence joins TRBV10-2 and TRBJ1-5; D call uncertain. Deletions cut 3 bases from V and 0 bases from J, with 6 bases between. Germline V CDR1 and CDR2: WSHSY, SAAADI. This CDR3 region has 14 residues. CDR3 bases: TGCGCCAGCAGTGACCTTTATAGCAATCAGCCCCAGCATTTT. The encoded protein is CASSDLYSNQPQHF.

The rearrangement joins TRBV10-3 to TRBJ1-5; TRBD1 matches 7 bases. Trimming took 7 bases from V and 8 from J; bases not matched to a gene: 8. CDR3 size: 13 residues. Germline V lookup: CDR1 ENHRY, CDR2 SYGVKD. DNA of the CDR3: TGTGCCATCACCGACAGGGTTTCAGAGCCCCAGCATTTT. Protein: CAITDRVSEPQHF.

The rearrangement joins TRBV4-1 to TRBJ1-1; D is perhaps TRBD1 (6 bases). V shed 3 bases and J shed 1 base, with 9 bases lying between them. This CDR3 is built from 14 residues. Germline V CDR1 and CDR2: MGHRA, YSYEKL. The CDR3 protein is CASSHRDKNTEAFF. DNA for the CDR3: TGCGCCAGCAGCCACAGGGACAAGAACACTGAAGCTTTCTTT.